The T cell receptor (beta chain) under discussion was sequenced for a study of Tregs in tolerant kidney transplant recipients. The method was immunoSEQ multiplex PCR; TCRdb's version includes in-frame clones alone and lacks a portion of them. The sample gives 90,000 to 120,000 clones, 90% of which show up once; approximately 0.34% is in the top ten. The germline CDR1 and CDR2 sequences are MNHNS and SASEGT. The CDR3 runs 15 residues. With 0 bases removed from V and 1 base from J, the gap between germline ends came to 7 bases. This chain connects TRBV6-1 to TRBJ1-5; perhaps TRBD1 as D (5 bases). Sequencing used CD4+ T cells from blood, obtained before the transplant. The receptor comes from a human donor who received a combined kidney and bone marrow transplant. This chain's CDR3 is CASSEAGGSNQPQHF. CDR3 in DNA: TGTGCCAGCAGTGAAGCGGGGGGGAGCAATCAGCCCCAGCATTTT.